These 24 T cell receptor beta chains originate from one sample sequenced in a study of CD8+CD57+ T cells in acquired aplastic anemia. For sequencing, patients were chosen who had shown expansion of CD8+CD57+ cells by flow cytometry. Profiling of TCR beta VDJ combinations and CDR3 sequences used genomic DNA as template. TCRdb ran MiXCR on the reads and lists one entry per CDR3 protein. The sample has approximately 180,000 distinct CDR3 sequences, 63% seen once. Sequenced sample: sorted CD4+, CD8+, or CD8+CD57+ T cells (not recorded which) from PBMCs. Receptor source: a human donor with aplastic anemia.

V and J are TRBV20-1 and TRBJ1-1; a weak D match, TRBD1 (6 bases). Trimming stripped 5 bases from V and 3 bases from J, with 16 bases between. The germline V gene has CDR1 DFQATT and CDR2 SNEGSKA (reference sequence). The CDR3 totals 14 residues. CDR3 coding DNA: TGCAGTGCTCGTTTTGGGGGCGAGGACACTGAAGCTTTCTTT. This codes for CSARFGGEDTEAFF.

The CDR3 is CASSPRREQGAPDTQYF. Written as DNA, the CDR3 is TGTGCCAGCAGCCCGCGGCGGGAACAGGGAGCTCCAGATACGCAGTATTTT. The chain combines TRBV9 with TRBJ2-3; D possibly uses TRBD1 or TRBD2 (6 bases each). The V gene lost 4 bases and the J gene lost 4 bases, with 22 bases spanning the gap. The CDR3 is made up of 17 amino acids. Germline V gives CDR1 SGDLS, CDR2 YYNGEE. The variable domain in full, with the rest retrieved from reference TRBV9 and TRBJ2-3, is DSGVTQTPKHLITATGQRVTLRCSPRSGDLSVYWYQQSLDQGLQFLIQYYNGEERAKGNILERFSAQQFPDLHSELNLSSLELGDSALYFCASSPRREQGAPDTQYFGPGTRLTVL.

V gene TRBV9 combines with J gene TRBJ2-3, with TRBD2 matching over 9 bases. The CDR3 has 15 amino acids. Germline V gene sequence: CDR1 SGDLS, CDR2 YYNGEE. Trimming cost V 5 bases and J 11 bases; bases outside gene matches: 15. CDR3 in DNA: TGTGCCAGCAGTCAAGAGGGCGGGGGGGCCGATGAGCAGTATTTT. It is translated as CASSQEGGGADEQYF.

The rearrangement uses TRBV25-1 and TRBJ2-7, with TRBD1 matching over 10 bases. The ends lost 5 bases at V and 0 bases at J; junction bases unmatched: 10. Germline CDR1 is MGHDK and CDR2 is SYGVNS. CDR3 length equals 17 residues. For the CDR3, the DNA is TGTGCCAGCAGTCCGACGTCGGGACAGGGGTTCTCCTACGAGCAGTACTTC. The encoded protein is CASSPTSGQGFSYEQYF.

J is TRBJ2-3 and V is TRBV5-1, with 7 bases lining up with TRBD1. V dropped 4 bases and J dropped 2; count of bases not matched to a gene: 4. Per the germline V gene, CDR1 is SGHRS and CDR2 is YFSETQ. This CDR3 is 14 amino acids long. For the CDR3, the DNA is TGCGCCAGCAGCATGGACAGGTACACAGATACGCAGTATTTT. Residues: CASSMDRYTDTQYF.

This clonotype was seen at least ten times. The V and J genes are TRBV5-1 and TRBJ1-1, with D unresolved. Trimming stripped 4 bases from V and 4 bases from J, with 11 bases between. The germline V gene has CDR1 SGHRS and CDR2 YFSETQ. The CDR3 length is 13 residues. The CDR3 region has the DNA TGCGCCAGCAGCCCATCCACTGGCACTGAAGCTTTCTTT. It yields the protein CASSPSTGTEAFF.

The chain links TRBV3-1 to TRBJ2-5; 14 positions match TRBD2. The CDR3 length is 16 residues. Germline CDR1 reads LGHDT; CDR2 reads YNNKEL (reference sequence). V trimming: 3 bases; J trimming: 4 bases; junction bases outside the gene matches: 4. For the CDR3, the DNA is TGTGCCAGCAGCCAGCCTGGACTAGCGGGAGGAGAGACCCAGTACTTC. The encoded protein is CASSQPGLAGGETQYF.

This clonotype was observed a single time. The V gene is TRBV20-1, the J gene TRBJ1-2; maybe TRBD1 (6 bases). This CDR3 spans 14 amino acids. CDR1 DFQATT and CDR2 SNEGSKA come from the germline V gene (reference sequence). Between the trimmed V and J ends, which lost 6 bases and 4 bases, there was a span of 18 bases. The CDR3 region is CSARKSGTPYGYTF. CDR3 in DNA: TGCAGTGCCAGGAAATCCGGGACACCCTATGGCTACACCTTC.

As regards this clonotype: A junction end diverges from the germline sequence, so it may reflect a read error. V gene TRBV2 combines with J gene TRBJ2-7; D ambiguous. Germline loops: CDR1 SNHLY, CDR2 FYNNEI. This CDR3 comprises 12 residues. The CDR3 loop reads CASSVSVYELYF. CDR3 sequence (DNA): TGTGCCAGCAGTGTGAGCGTCTACGAGCTGTACTTC.

The chain joins TRBV5-1 to TRBJ2-3; D may be TRBD1 or TRBD2 (5 bases each). The V gene lost 0 bases and the J gene lost 2 bases, with 10 bases spanning the gap. CDR1 and CDR2 (germline): SGHRS, YFSETQ. This CDR3 region has 15 residues. CDR3 DNA sequence: TGCGCCAGCAGCTTGGCTGGGACCCCCACAGATACGCAGTATTTT. Its translation: CASSLAGTPTDTQYF.

The chain uses TRBV19 and TRBJ2-7, with 15 bases identical to TRBD2. The germline gives CDR1 LNHDA, CDR2 SQIVND (reference sequence). J lost 3 bases, V lost 3 bases, and 0 bases had no gene match. CDR3 length: 15 amino acids. CDR3: CASSMGLAGGYEQYF. The CDR3 DNA follows: TGTGCCAGTAGTATGGGACTAGCGGGAGGCTACGAGCAGTACTTC. The whole variable domain, remainder taken from reference TRBV19 and TRBJ2-7, is DGGITQSPKYLFRKEGQNVTLSCEQNLNHDAMYWYRQDPGQGLRLIYYSQIVNDFQKGDIAEGYSVSREKKESFPLTVTSAQKNPTAFYLCASSMGLAGGYEQYFGPGTRLTVT.

This sequence joins TRBV29-1 and TRBJ2-7; 9 positions match TRBD1. The CDR3 consists of 15 residues. Trimming cost V 8 bases and J 0 bases; bases outside gene matches: 11. Germline CDR1 SQVTM, CDR2 ANQGSEA. CDR3 region: CSLARTGVSSYEQYF. In DNA, the CDR3 is TGCAGCTTGGCTAGGACAGGGGTCAGCTCCTACGAGCAGTACTTC.

This clonotype was counted only a few times. It is likely a read error, because the conserved phenylalanine at the end of the CDR3 is missing. No DNA is shown, since the ends of the CDR3 on it are uncertain; the CDR3 is the one TCRdb lists. The chain is built from TRBV7-9 and TRBJ1-4; TRBD1, the table's D call, lacks a check against the DNA. CDR1 is SEHNR, CDR2 FQNEAQ, per germline (reference sequence). Ends included, the CDR3 has 9 residues. The CDR3: CASSLAGGI.

The CDR3 coding sequence is TGTGCCAGCAGCTTCAGGGGTAATGAAAAACTGTTTTTT. This codes for CASSFRGNEKLFF. The chain joins TRBV11-2 to TRBJ1-4; tentatively, D is TRBD1 (6 bases). The CDR3 length is 13 residues. CDR1 and CDR2 (germline): SGHAT, FQNNGV. Trimming cost V 3 bases and J 4 bases, with 6 bases left between them.

This clonotype has only one observation. This rearrangement joins TRBV29-1 to TRBJ1-1; tentative D call: TRBD1 (6 bases). This CDR3 spans 13 amino acids. The V end was cut by 7 bases, the J end by 3 bases, with 15 bases between. Germline assignment: CDR1 SQVTM and CDR2 ANQGSEA. The CDR3 DNA is TGCAGCGGGGAGTGGGGGCGGGACACTGAAGCTTTCTTT. Translating it yields CSGEWGRDTEAFF. The variable domain in full, completed from reference TRBV29-1 and TRBJ1-1, reads SAVISQKPSRDICQRGTSLTIQCQVDSQVTMMFWYRQQPGQSLTLIATANQGSEATYESGFVIDKFPISRPNLTFSTLTVSNMSPEDSSIYLCSGEWGRDTEAFFGQGTRLTVV.

The V and J genes are TRBV20-1 and TRBJ1-1; D unclear. The CDR3 extends over 14 amino acids. With 6 bases removed from V and 0 bases from J, the gap between germline ends came to 14 bases. Germline CDR1 reads DFQATT; CDR2 reads SNEGSKA (reference sequence). The DNA of the CDR3 is TGCAGTGCCATACGTCGATTGATGAACACTGAAGCTTTCTTT. This gives the protein CSAIRRLMNTEAFF.

In the case of this clonotype: Mismatch with germline at one junction end may stem from a read error. The rearrangement uses TRBV10-1 and TRBJ1-3, with 8 bases matching TRBD1. The CDR3 is made up of 13 amino acids. The V gene's germline CDR1 is WNHNN and CDR2 SYGVQD (reference sequence). The CDR3, as DNA: TGTGCCATCAGTGAGCAGGGGGCAAACACCATATATTTT. Amino acid sequence: CAISEQGANTIYF.

V is TRBV29-1 and J is TRBJ2-1; D not certain. This CDR3 region has 11 residues. Germline-derived CDR1 and CDR2 are SQVTM and ANQGSEA. The ends were cut back, 4 bases at V and 4 bases at J, with 5 bases in the middle. The DNA for the CDR3 is TGCAGCGTTGCCATATACAATGAGCAGTTCTTC. Its protein product is CSVAIYNEQFF.

In its sample, this clonotype was seen many times. This chain links TRBV13 with TRBJ2-7; 12 nucleotides agree with TRBD2. With V trimmed by 3 bases and J by 5 bases, 11 bases remained unmatched. The CDR3 is 17 residues long. Germline V CDR1 and CDR2: PRHDT, FYEKMQ (reference sequence). CDR3 protein: CASSFGLAGGSSDEQYF. CDR3 DNA sequence: TGTGCCAGCAGCTTCGGGCTAGCGGGGGGGTCGTCCGACGAGCAGTACTTC.

The V gene is TRBV29-1, the J gene TRBJ1-2; tentatively, D is TRBD1 (6 bases). Germline V gives CDR1 SQVTM, CDR2 ANQGSEA. The CDR3 covers 13 residues. V lost 4 bases, J lost 4 bases, and 13 bases lay in between. CDR3 loop: CSVVRQDVYGYTF. The CDR3 DNA reads TGCAGCGTTGTCCGACAGGACGTCTATGGCTACACCTTC.

This clonotype was detected once. The chain combines TRBV12-3 or TRBV12-4 with TRBJ1-1; D is unclear. The V end was cut by 1 base, the J end by 7 bases, with 7 bases between. There are 12 residues in the CDR3. CDR3 in amino acids: CASSLVPREAFF. Written as DNA, the CDR3 is TGTGCCAGCAGTTTAGTGCCCCGTGAAGCTTTCTTT.

The genes are TRBV19 and TRBJ2-3, with 11 bases fitting TRBD2. This CDR3 is built from 17 residues. Germline V CDR1 and CDR2: LNHDA, SQIVND (reference sequence). Unmatched junction bases numbered 10, after V lost 6 bases and J lost 2 bases. The CDR3 region has the DNA TGTGCCAGTAGAGCTGGAACTAGCGGGGGTATCACAGATACGCAGTATTTT. It translates to CASRAGTSGGITDTQYF.

The sample holds a few counts of this clonotype. V and J are TRBV29-1 and TRBJ1-1, with D possibly TRBD1 on 6 matching bases. There are 16 residues in the CDR3. V was trimmed by 4 bases and J by 7 bases, leaving 25 bases between them. Germline assignment: CDR1 SQVTM and CDR2 ANQGSEA. CDR3 DNA: TGCAGCGTTGTCCGTCCCTTACCGACAGGTCTTGGTGAAGCTTTCTTT. Translation gives CSVVRPLPTGLGEAFF.

This clonotype was counted ten times or more. The chain carries TRBV4-1 and TRBJ2-7; TRBD2 matches at 10 bases. Trimming cost V 0 bases and J 0 bases; bases outside gene matches: 8. This CDR3 has 18 amino acids. Germline CDR1 and CDR2: MGHRA and YSYEKL. The CDR3 is CASSQDTSGAFLSYEQYF. CDR3 bases: TGCGCCAGCAGCCAAGATACTAGCGGGGCATTCCTCTCCTACGAGCAGTACTTC.